The TCR beta chain described here comes from a study of spatial heterogeneity in lung cancer. Study-wide background: Alpha-chain detections were consistently fewer than beta-chain detections among the sequences. The library had UMIs, and each TCR and UMI pair averaged more than ten raw reads.

In this sample, this clonotype is medium-sized. Germline lookup yields CDR1 LGHDT and CDR2 YNNKEL (reference sequence). This CDR3 is 17 amino acids long. Deletions cut 4 bases from V and 0 bases from J, with 18 bases between. In the library, each TCR cDNA molecule bore its own unique molecular identifier. TCRdb redid the calling of the 5' RACE reads with MiXCR, one entry per CDR3 protein. The sample carries 25,000 or so distinct CDR3 sequences, roughly 4.5% recorded once. Described time point: sample taken at primary tumor resection. Frozen PBMC, nontumor lung or tumor provided whole RNA, which was sequenced unsorted. The cohort: around 79 early-stage, untreated non-small cell lung cancer patients.

The J gene is TRBJ1-1, the V gene TRBV3-1, with D possibly being TRBD1 (6 bases). The clonotype originates from a male donor with early-stage non-small cell lung cancer. The sample was PBMCs, taken at surgery. CDR3 amino acids: CASSPSLGAALNTEAFF. The CDR3 DNA sequence: TGTGCCAGCAGCCCCAGCTTGGGGGCGGCGCTGAACACTGAAGCTTTCTTT. The whole variable domain, remainder taken from reference TRBV3-1 and TRBJ1-1, is DTAVSQTPKYLVTQMGNDKSIKCEQNLGHDTMYWYKQDSKKFLKIMFSYNNKELIINETVPNRFSPKSPDKAHLNLHINSLELGDSAVYFCASSPSLGAALNTEAFFGQGTRLTVV.